The T cell receptor (beta chain) under discussion was sequenced for a study of blood T cell repertoires in COVID-19. About the research overall: Collection of acute and convalescent COVID-19 samples took place in the United States, Italy and Spain. Sample material is recorded as cDNA or gDNA derived from T cells, B-cell-depleted T cells, or PBMCs.

In the source study's methods: Amplification from reference gene primers served as the basis for estimated nucleated cell counts. Sequencing was performed with immunoSEQ multiplex PCR; in TCRdb, only in-frame clones are kept and a portion is missing. V, J and clone size are taken as reported in that table, and D and trimming were inferred from the DNA itself. Here the sample spans some 70,000 clones, more than 70% being singletons. Sequencing used peripheral blood. The clonotype comes from a man in his forties or fifties with active COVID-19.

CDR3 loop: CASSSRTDTQYF. As DNA, the CDR3 is TGTGCCAGCAGTTCGAGGACAGATACGCAGTATTTT. The J gene is TRBJ2-3, the V gene TRBV12-3 or TRBV12-4, with D hard to call. This CDR3 comprises 12 residues. V lost 4 bases and J lost 3, with 5 bases in between.